The 7 T cell receptor beta chains in this list originate from one sample, sequenced in a study of technical replicates of blood from a few donors. The data were produced by immunoSEQ multiplex PCR, yet TCRdb's version contains in-frame clones alone and is incomplete. The top ten clones hold under 6.5% of a sample with about 63,000 clones, more than 85% of them seen once. Sequencing used PBMCs. Receptors originate from a human donor in good health. Some clones in this sample may be carry-over from other donors' samples.

This chain uses TRBV28 with TRBJ2-7; 10 bases line up with TRBD1. This CDR3 contains 13 residues. Germline assignment: CDR1 MDHEN and CDR2 SYDVKM. V lost 7 bases to trimming and J lost 5 bases; unmatched junction nucleotides: 5. Here the CDR3 DNA reads TGTGCCAGCATTCGGGACAGGGGCCACGAGCAGTACTTC. This translates into CASIRDRGHEQYF.

This chain connects TRBV6-5 to TRBJ2-2, with D perhaps matching TRBD1 (5 bases). Trimming took off 5 bases at V and 1 base at J, with 11 bases between the two ends. Germline values: CDR1 MNHEY, CDR2 SVGAGI. This CDR3 has 15 amino acids. The CDR3 region has the DNA TGTGCCAGCAGTCCTCCTAGGGGGAACACCGGGGAGCTGTTTTTT. Residues: CASSPPRGNTGELFF.

This sequence joins TRBV5-5 and TRBJ1-1; D perhaps matches TRBD1 (5 bases). Per the germline V gene, CDR1 is SGHKS and CDR2 is YYEKEE (reference sequence). Between the trimmed V and J ends, which lost 4 bases and 6 bases, there was a span of 13 bases. The CDR3 covers 13 residues. The CDR3 loop reads CASSPQGIAEAFF. The CDR3 nucleotides read TGTGCCAGCAGCCCGCAGGGAATAGCTGAAGCTTTCTTT.

A word on this clone: Sequence at one end of the junction differs from germline and may be a read error. The J gene is TRBJ2-7, the V gene TRBV6-1; 12 nucleotides line up with TRBD1. The CDR3 totals 15 residues. Germline V lookup: CDR1 MNHNS, CDR2 SASEGT. The CDR3 nucleotides read TGTGCCAGCAGGGAAGGGACAGGGGGCCTGGATGAGCAGTACTTC. It is translated as CASREGTGGLDEQYF.

The gene calls are TRBV7-9 and TRBJ2-5; TRBD1 aligns across 11 bases. V lost 5 bases to trimming and J lost 4 bases; unmatched junction nucleotides: 12. Germline V gene data show CDR1 as SEHNR and CDR2 as FQNEAQ (reference sequence). This CDR3 has 17 residues. The CDR3 is CASSPARGTGGAETQYF. The CDR3 coding sequence is TGTGCCAGCAGCCCCGCAAGGGGGACAGGGGGGGCAGAGACCCAGTACTTC.

V and J are TRBV9 and TRBJ2-2, with TRBD2 matching 7 bases. The length of the CDR3 is 16 residues. From germline, CDR1 is SGDLS and CDR2 YYNGEE. The J segment lost 6 bases and the V segment lost 4 bases, leaving 12 bases of the junction unmatched. The CDR3 DNA follows: TGTGCCAGCAGCCTAATGGGCGGGAGCGGGGCCGGGGAGCTGTTTTTT. This translates into CASSLMGGSGAGELFF.

The chain carries TRBV4-3 and TRBJ2-7; D not resolved. This CDR3 comprises 13 residues. V was clipped by 0 bases and J by 3 bases, with 6 bases between them. The germline V gene has CDR1 LGHNA and CDR2 YSLEER. The CDR3 coding sequence is TGCGCCAGCAGCCAAGATAGTGACTACGAGCAGTACTTC. The encoded protein is CASSQDSDYEQYF.